These 18 T cell receptor beta chains share one sample of origin, sequenced in a study of CD8+ T cells in alopecia areata. Extraction of RNA preceded its reverse transcription into cDNA, which served as the sequencing template. Measured with immunoSEQ multiplex PCR; TCRdb has only the in-frame clones, and not every one. This sample yields about 190,000 clones, of which 60% are seen a single time; 1% belongs to the top ten. The treatment denotes: oral pan-JAK inhibitor, 5-10 mg twice daily. This specimen consisted of CD4+ T cells sorted from blood, obtained at week 24, from a patient treated with tofacitinib. The receptors were sampled from a human donor with alopecia areata.

This chain uses TRBV29-1 with TRBJ1-3; 10 bases fit TRBD1. The CDR3 is 15 residues long. CDR1 SQVTM and CDR2 ANQGSEA come from the germline V gene. V lost 3 bases, J lost 0 bases, and 2 bases stayed unmatched. In nucleotides, the CDR3 is TGCAGCGTTGACGACAGGGGGCTCTCTGGAAACACCATATATTTT. This gives the protein CSVDDRGLSGNTIYF.

J is TRBJ1-2 and V is TRBV11-2; unclear D gene. The CDR3 contains 12 residues. The germline CDR1 and CDR2 sequences are SGHAT and FQNNGV. Trimming removed 5 bases at V and 4 bases at J, with 8 bases between. The CDR3 sequence: CASSKEGYGYTF. The CDR3 nucleotides are TGTGCCAGCAGCAAAGAGGGCTATGGCTACACCTTC.

The chain combines TRBV5-1 with TRBJ1-2; no clear D. The germline V gene has CDR1 SGHRS and CDR2 YFSETQ. Trimming took 0 bases from V and 3 from J, leaving 9 bases between them. The CDR3 covers 14 residues. The CDR3 region has the DNA TGCGCCAGCAGCTTGGGTACAGCACACTATGGCTACACCTTC. It yields the protein CASSLGTAHYGYTF.

The rearrangement uses TRBV2 and TRBJ2-7; no clear D gene. This CDR3 comprises 13 residues. Trimming pared 5 bases from V and 4 bases from J, leaving 12 bases between. Germline CDR1 reads SNHLY; CDR2 reads FYNNEI. CDR3 region: CASSWTSVYEQYF. The CDR3 nucleotides are TGTGCCAGCAGTTGGACCTCAGTGTACGAGCAGTACTTC.

The chain joins TRBV25-1 to TRBJ2-1, with 8 nucleotides matching TRBD2. Germline-derived CDR1 and CDR2 are MGHDK and SYGVNS. Losses at the gene ends were 2 bases for V and 7 bases for J; bases not matched to a gene: 10. The CDR3 is 16 residues long. CDR3 in amino acids: CASSESGGPTLNEQFF. Here the CDR3 DNA reads TGTGCCAGCAGTGAAAGCGGGGGCCCGACGTTAAATGAGCAGTTCTTC.

This clone was observed a handful of times. The chain recombines TRBV7-2 with TRBJ2-7; D unclear. In germline, CDR1 is SGHTA, CDR2 FQGNSA. CDR3 length: 11 amino acids. V lost 2 bases and J lost 5, with 4 bases in between. The CDR3 here is CASSLIHEQYF. CDR3 DNA sequence: TGTGCCAGCAGCTTAATCCACGAGCAGTACTTC.

The chain links TRBV2 to TRBJ2-7, with D hard to call. V lost 6 bases, J lost 4 bases, and 10 bases lay in between. The CDR3 length is 12 residues. Germline CDR1 reads SNHLY; CDR2 reads FYNNEI. CDR3 in DNA: TGTGCCAGCAGGGCCACCCAATACGAGCAGTACTTC. Translation gives CASRATQYEQYF.

A word on this clone: Other nucleotide sequences from this sample produce the same CDR3. This sequence joins TRBV30 and TRBJ1-1, with D possibly being TRBD1 (6 bases). CDR3 size: 11 residues. The V end was cut by 1 base, the J end by 8 bases, with 8 bases between. Germline lookup yields CDR1 GTSNPN and CDR2 SVGIG (reference sequence). The CDR3 nucleotides are TGTGCCTGGAGTGGGGGGGCGGAAGCTTTCTTT. It codes for CAWSGGAEAFF.

This chain links TRBV5-1 with TRBJ1-1; D unclear. The CDR3 extends over 13 amino acids. From germline, CDR1 is SGHRS and CDR2 YFSETQ. Trimming stripped 2 bases from V and 1 base from J, with 6 bases between. CDR3 sequence: CASSFTKNTEAFF. The CDR3 region has the DNA TGCGCCAGCAGCTTCACAAAGAACACTGAAGCTTTCTTT.

The chain carries TRBV23-1 and TRBJ1-2; D is uncertain. TRBV23-1 has ORF status, its function being uncertain. The CDR3 runs 11 residues. V gave up 8 bases and J gave up 7 bases, with 11 bases separating them. In DNA form, the CDR3 reads TGCGCCAGCCTATCATTTGCTGGCTACACCTTC. It encodes CASLSFAGYTF.

This clone appeared a few times. V is TRBV15 and J is TRBJ2-7, with D tentatively TRBD2 (6 bases). V was cut by 0 bases and J by 4 bases, with 10 bases left in between. The germline gives CDR1 LNHNV, CDR2 YYDKDF (reference sequence). The CDR3 covers 14 residues. The CDR3 region has the DNA TGTGCCACCAGCAGAGATGGGGGGTCGTACGAGCAGTACTTC. It specifies CATSRDGGSYEQYF.

In this sample, this clone turned up a few times. This rearrangement joins TRBV25-1 to TRBJ1-1; no clear D gene. There are 14 residues in the CDR3. CDR1 and CDR2 (germline): MGHDK, SYGVNS. V was trimmed by 2 bases and J by 2 bases, leaving 9 bases between them. The CDR3 region has the DNA TGTGCCAGCAGTGAAGGGTCGGTTAACACTGAAGCTTTCTTT. Protein product: CASSEGSVNTEAFF.

This clone has a handful of counts. This sequence joins TRBV14 and TRBJ1-1; D ambiguous. V dropped 6 bases and J dropped 4 bases, with 18 bases sitting between them. Germline V gene lookup returns CDR1 SGHDN and CDR2 FVKESK. This CDR3 has 15 residues. The CDR3 region has the DNA TGTGCCAGCAGTTCGATGCCTTTAGGAATCACTGAAGCTTTCTTT. Residues: CASSSMPLGITEAFF. Full variable domain (remainder filled in from reference TRBV14 and TRBJ1-1): EAGVTQFPSHSVIEKGQTVTLRCDPISGHDNLYWYRRVMGKEIKFLLHFVKESKQDESGMPNNRFLAERTGGTYSTLKVQPAELEDSGVYFCASSSMPLGITEAFFGQGTRLTVV.

The gene calls are TRBV30 and TRBJ1-1; D is unclear. This CDR3 has 16 residues. Trimming pared 4 bases from V and 2 bases from J, leaving 20 bases between. The V gene's germline CDR1 is GTSNPN and CDR2 SVGIG (reference sequence). The DNA for the CDR3 is TGTGCCTGGAATGCCCGGCGGGCCCTCCGAAACACTGAAGCTTTCTTT. Its protein is CAWNARRALRNTEAFF.

V and J are TRBV30 and TRBJ1-1, with TRBD1 matching over 7 bases. Germline lookup yields CDR1 GTSNPN and CDR2 SVGIG (reference sequence). The CDR3 is made up of 16 amino acids. The junction had 12 bases not matched to a gene; V was cut back by 2 bases and J by 3 bases. Here the CDR3 reads CAWSFKLNRGYTEAFF. CDR3 bases: TGTGCCTGGAGTTTCAAACTAAACAGGGGATACACTGAAGCTTTCTTT.

The table lists this clone with a few counts. The rearrangement joins TRBV19 to TRBJ1-1; TRBD1 matches at 8 bases. V lost 6 bases and J lost 1; bases outside the gene matches: 4. Germline V gives CDR1 LNHDA, CDR2 SQIVND (reference sequence). The CDR3 is 14 amino acids. The CDR3 DNA follows: TGTGCCAGTAGACGGCAGGGGGCGAACACTGAAGCTTTCTTT. The encoded protein is CASRRQGANTEAFF.

The CDR3 nucleotides are TGTGCCAGCAGTTTGCAGCAAGCTAACTATGGCTACACCTTC. Residues: CASSLQQANYGYTF. The chain has TRBV27 and TRBJ1-2; D unresolved. Trimming pared 3 bases from V and 0 bases from J, leaving 8 bases between. The germline V gene encodes CDR1 MNHEY and CDR2 SMNVEV (reference sequence). The CDR3 consists of 14 residues.

The rearrangement uses TRBV4-3 and TRBJ2-5; no clear D gene. The length of the CDR3 is 13 residues. The V and J ends lost 4 bases and 3 bases respectively, with 9 bases between them. Germline V lookup: CDR1 LGHNA, CDR2 YSLEER. The CDR3 coding sequence is TGCGCCAGCAGCCCCGGCACAAAAGAGACCCAGTACTTC. It encodes CASSPGTKETQYF.